This T cell receptor beta chain is drawn from a study of shared clonotypes between healthy human individuals. Some clones are missing from TCRdb's copy, which holds only in-frame ones; the method was immunoSEQ multiplex PCR. Here the sample spans 1,100,000 or so clones, 75% to 80% being singletons. The CDR3 consists of 13 residues. Germline V CDR1 and CDR2: MNHNS, SASEGT. The germline V and J ends were trimmed by 2 bases and 1 base, with 6 bases remaining between them. Healthy HIV-negative adults with no recent acute infections or vaccinations were recruited as donors. Sequencing was done on a sample of memory CD4+ T cells from PBMCs. The subset was: CD45RA-negative fraction. The chain combines TRBV6-1 with TRBJ2-7; D not certain. The receptor comes from a man between 18 and 35 years old in good health. Some clones in this sample may be carry-over from other donors' samples. CDR3 bases: TGTGCCAGCAGTGAACTGGGATCCTACGAGCAGTACTTC. It codes for CASSELGSYEQYF.